This T cell receptor (beta chain) was recorded in a study of blood T cell repertoires in COVID-19. Study at large: Sites in the United States, Italy and Spain provided acute and convalescent COVID-19 samples. Sample material is recorded as cDNA or gDNA derived from T cells, B-cell-depleted T cells, or PBMCs.

The CDR3 consists of 16 residues. V lost 0 bases, J lost 2 bases, and 5 bases stayed unmatched. Germline-derived CDR1 and CDR2 are SGHRS and YFSETQ. Original handling: Amplification of reference gene primers was used by the study to estimate nucleated cell counts. The data were produced by immunoSEQ multiplex PCR, yet TCRdb's version contains in-frame clones alone and is incomplete. D and trimming were read from the DNA, whereas the V and J calls and clone size are those reported in that table. The table shows about 110,000 clones, with roughly 70% occurring only once. Sequencing was done on a sample of peripheral blood. The origin of this receptor is a middle-aged woman with acute or convalescent COVID-19. The chain joins TRBV5-1 to TRBJ2-5, with 9 bases identical to TRBD1. The CDR3 region is CASSLVGQGHQETQYF. The CDR3 coding sequence is TGCGCCAGCAGCTTGGTGGGACAGGGTCATCAAGAGACCCAGTACTTC.